This is a list of T cell receptor beta chains from one sample in a study of CD8+CD57+ T cells in acquired aplastic anemia. One entry per CDR3 protein, called by TCRdb with MiXCR from the reads. The sample holds around 200,000 distinct CDR3 sequences, less than 75% seen once. The sample was sorted CD4+, CD8+, or CD8+CD57+ T cells (not recorded which) from PBMCs. The origin of the receptors is a human donor with aplastic anemia. Each CDR3 is given with its conserved first and last residue. The D gene is left open where the match is weak. Clone size is shown for a subset of rows, as once, few, many or a class of expanded clone.

v_call	d_call	j_call	clone_size	cdr3_aa	cdr3_nt
TRBV7-3	NA	TRBJ2-1	few	CASSENREYNEQFF	TGTGCCAGCAGCGAAAACAGGGAGTACAATGAGCAGTTCTTC
TRBV7-8	NA	TRBJ2-5	many	CASSLVAARETQYF	TGTGCCAGCAGCTTAGTTGCGGCCAGGGAGACCCAGTACTTC
TRBV7-6	NA	TRBJ2-1	many	CATGVSSYNEQFF	TGTGCCACTGGGGTCAGCTCCTACAATGAGCAGTTCTTC
TRBV7-3	NA	TRBJ2-5	NA	CASSPTGPLETQYF	TGTGCCAGCAGCCCAACCGGGCCGCTGGAGACCCAGTACTTC
TRBV2	TRBD1	TRBJ2-2	NA	CASSEAGGSGELFF	TGTGCCAGCAGCGAGGCAGGGGGTAGCGGGGAGCTGTTTTTT
TRBV29-1	NA	TRBJ2-5	once	CSVEVVAGETQYF	TGCAGCGTTGAAGTGGTTGCGGGGGAGACCCAGTACTTC
TRBV2	NA	TRBJ2-1	NA	CASSVGVRYNEQFF	TGTGCCAGCAGTGTTGGGGTTCGGTACAATGAGCAGTTCTTC
TRBV10-3	TRBD1	TRBJ2-7	few	CAISESDRAHEQYF	TGTGCCATCAGTGAGTCAGACAGGGCCCACGAGCAGTACTTC
TRBV5-8	TRBD1	TRBJ2-5	NA	CASSGGTGGEETQYF	TGTGCCAGCAGCGGCGGGACAGGGGGCGAAGAGACCCAGTACTTC
TRBV24-1	NA	TRBJ1-5	NA	CATSDLFPRDRGYSNQPQHF	TGTGCCACCAGTGATCTCTTTCCGCGGGACCGTGGTTACAGCAATCAGCCCCAGCATTTT
TRBV7-3	TRBD2	TRBJ2-5	NA	CASSLVPSGAQGTQYF	TGTGCCAGCAGCTTAGTTCCTAGCGGGGCACAAGGGACCCAGTACTTC
TRBV4-1	TRBD2	TRBJ2-5	NA	CASSHGTSGQETQYF	TGCGCCAGCAGCCACGGGACTAGCGGACAAGAGACCCAGTACTTC
TRBV10-2	NA	TRBJ1-5	once	CAIQYQPQHF	TGCGCCATCCAATATCAGCCCCAGCATTTT
TRBV19	NA	TRBJ1-4	NA	CASSKGGLANEKLFF	TGTGCCAGTAGTAAAGGGGGTCTAGCTAATGAAAAACTGTTTTTT
TRBV7-2	NA	TRBJ2-7	once	CASSPLGLTAPNEQYF	TGTGCCAGCAGTCCACTGGGACTCACAGCTCCTAACGAGCAGTACTTC
TRBV7-3	NA	TRBJ2-1	NA	CASSFEGLYNEQFF	TGTGCCAGCAGCTTTGAAGGGCTCTACAATGAGCAGTTCTTC
TRBV10-3	NA	TRBJ1-1	NA	CAMGEGMNTEAFF	TGTGCCATGGGGGAGGGAATGAACACTGAAGCTTTCTTT
TRBV9	TRBD2	TRBJ2-7	few	CASSGLAGGSYEQYF	TGTGCCAGCAGCGGGCTAGCGGGGGGTTCCTACGAGCAGTACTTC
TRBV20-1	NA	TRBJ1-5	NA	CSVATGIDQPQHF	TGCAGTGTCGCCACGGGGATCGATCAGCCCCAGCATTTT
TRBV7-9	TRBD2	TRBJ2-1	NA	CASSLGGGTYNEQFF	TGTGCCAGCAGCTTAGGCGGGGGGACGTACAATGAGCAGTTCTTC
TRBV7-9	TRBD2	TRBJ2-1	NA	CASSFRAGGGEQFF	TGTGCCAGCAGCTTTCGGGCGGGAGGAGGTGAGCAGTTCTTC
TRBV5-1	TRBD2	TRBJ2-1	NA	CASSTGLAEAYNEQFF	TGCGCCAGCAGCACGGGACTAGCGGAGGCCTACAATGAGCAGTTCTTC
TRBV14	NA	TRBJ2-6	NA	CASSGTAGANVLTF	TGTGCCAGCAGCGGAACGGCTGGGGCCAACGTCCTGACTTTC
TRBV7-6	TRBD1	TRBJ2-6	NA	CASSPTGGTGANVLTF	TGTGCCAGCAGCCCAACAGGGGGGACAGGGGCCAACGTCCTGACTTTC
TRBV25-1	TRBD1	TRBJ1-4	once	CASGEKQGWTNEKLFF	TGTGCCAGCGGAGAGAAACAGGGGTGGACTAATGAAAAACTGTTTTTT
TRBV20-1	NA	TRBJ2-1	NA	CSARGTGDLYEQYFDSSYNEQFF	NA
TRBV25-1	NA	TRBJ1-1	NA	CASSSPKNTEAFF	TGTGCCAGCAGTTCCCCGAAGAACACTGAAGCTTTCTTT
TRBV20-1	NA	TRBJ1-2	NA	CSASPGDYGYTF	TGCAGTGCTAGTCCCGGGGACTATGGCTACACCTTC
TRBV24-1	TRBD1	TRBJ2-7	NA	CALAWDRTYEQYF	TGTGCCCTTGCGTGGGACAGAACCTACGAGCAGTACTTC
TRBV7-8	TRBD1	TRBJ2-7	few	CASSPRDREAEQYF	TGTGCCAGCAGTCCCCGGGACAGGGAGGCTGAGCAGTACTTC
TRBV6-4	NA	TRBJ2-5	NA	CATTIGLQRETQYF	TGTGCCACCACGATAGGGCTACAACGGGAGACCCAGTACTTC
TRBV20-1	NA	TRBJ1-6	few	CSASDPMVSNSPLHF	TGCAGTGCATCGGACCCTATGGTCTCCAATTCACCCCTCCACTTT
TRBV7-9	NA	TRBJ1-4	few	CASSSGLQTYNEKLFF	TGTGCCAGCAGCTCGGGTCTACAGACCTATAATGAAAAACTGTTTTTT
TRBV15	TRBD1	TRBJ2-1	NA	CATSRAGTGGNEQFF	TGTGCCACCAGCAGGGCCGGGACAGGGGGAAATGAGCAGTTCTTC
TRBV5-1	TRBD2	TRBJ2-7	NA	CASSLGAGALGYEQYF	TGCGCCAGCAGCTTGGGAGCGGGGGCCCTCGGCTACGAGCAGTACTTC
TRBV24-1	NA	TRBJ2-3	NA	CATSDPGRPNTQYF	TGTGCCACCAGTGACCCTGGACGCCCAAATACGCAGTATTTT
TRBV20-1	NA	TRBJ2-3	NA	CSARDRGYTDTQYF	TGCAGTGCTAGAGATCGTGGATACACAGATACGCAGTATTTT
TRBV7-8	NA	TRBJ2-7	NA	CASSSRPGTNSYEQYF	TGTGCCAGCAGCTCACGGCCGGGGACGAACTCCTACGAGCAGTACTTC
TRBV7-9	TRBD1	TRBJ1-1	NA	CASSQTGTGSNTEAFF	TGTGCCAGCAGCCAGACCGGGACAGGGAGTAACACTGAAGCTTTCTTT
TRBV7-3	NA	TRBJ2-1	few	CASSLEGGYNEQFF	TGTGCCAGCAGCTTAGAGGGGGGTTACAATGAGCAGTTCTTC
TRBV6-5	TRBD1	TRBJ1-3	NA	CASDRDRAGNTIYF	TGTGCCAGCGACCGGGACAGGGCAGGAAACACCATATATTTT
TRBV7-8	TRBD1	TRBJ2-1	NA	CASSLGRLQGLNEQFF	TGTGCCAGCAGCTTAGGGAGGTTACAGGGGTTGAATGAGCAGTTCTTC
TRBV19	NA	TRBJ1-5	once	CASSILGSNQPQHF	TGTGCCAGTAGTATTTTGGGAAGCAATCAGCCCCAGCATTTT
TRBV7-9	TRBD1	TRBJ2-2	NA	CASSIGATGGDTGELFF	TGTGCCAGTAGTATAGGGGCGACAGGGGGCGACACCGGGGAGCTGTTTTTT
TRBV7-3	NA	TRBJ2-7	NA	CASSFPPRLEQYF	TGTGCCAGCAGTTTCCCACCCAGGTTAGAGCAGTACTTC
TRBV20-1	NA	TRBJ2-5	few	CSARDPRRPDQETQYF	TGCAGTGCTAGAGATCCGAGGCGCCCGGATCAAGAGACCCAGTACTTC
TRBV15	NA	TRBJ2-3	NA	CATSRVSSSTDTQYF	TGTGCCACCAGCAGAGTGTCATCTAGCACAGATACGCAGTATTTT
TRBV20-1	NA	TRBJ2-4	few	CSAKAELAKNIQYF	TGCAGTGCTAAGGCAGAGCTAGCCAAAAACATTCAGTACTTC
TRBV7-9	NA	TRBJ1-1	many	CASSLVVGLNTEAFF	TGTGCCAGCAGCTTAGTTGTTGGCTTGAACACTGAAGCTTTCTTT
TRBV4-1	NA	TRBJ2-2	few	CASSLLASSTGELFF	TGCGCCAGCAGCCTCCTCGCCTCGAGCACCGGGGAGCTGTTTTTT
TRBV7-9	TRBD1	TRBJ2-7	NA	CASSLGQGVGEQYF	TGTGCCAGCAGCCTGGGACAGGGGGTGGGAGAGCAGTACTTC
TRBV19	TRBD1	TRBJ2-7	NA	CASRPKPGQGIYEQYF	TGTGCCAGTAGACCGAAACCGGGACAGGGGATCTACGAGCAGTACTTC
TRBV6-1	TRBD2	TRBJ2-5	many	CASGLGQETQYF	TGTGCCAGTGGACTAGGTCAAGAGACCCAGTACTTC
TRBV7-8	TRBD2	TRBJ2-3	NA	CASSLGASGGDTQYF	TGTGCCAGCAGCTTAGGTGCTAGCGGGGGAGATACGCAGTATTTT
TRBV5-6	NA	TRBJ2-7	NA	CASSLQGSHEQYF	TGTGCCAGCAGCCTCCAGGGGTCCCACGAGCAGTACTTC
TRBV6-5	NA	TRBJ2-7	NA	CASSPGTKYEQYF	TGTGCCAGCAGTCCCGGGACCAAATACGAGCAGTACTTC
TRBV7-9	NA	TRBJ2-6	few	CASSSQGGTGANVLTF	TGTGCCAGCAGCTCACAAGGGGGGACTGGGGCCAACGTCCTGACTTTC